These 18 T cell receptor beta chains were all obtained from the same sample, sequenced in a study of identical twins. TCRdb independently ran MiXCR on the 5' RACE reads; one entry per CDR3 protein. The sample consists of 200,000 to 250,000 distinct CDR3 sequences, approximately 12% of them appearing once. These data also formed part of another study, on yellow fever vaccine responses in identical twins.

The sample was memory (CD45RO+) T cells sorted from blood. Source of these receptors: a woman between 18 and 30 years old in good health.

This chain uses TRBV28 with TRBJ2-7; 13 bases fit TRBD2. The CDR3 contains 16 residues. V lost 2 bases and J lost 2; bases outside the gene matches: 3. The germline gives CDR1 MDHEN, CDR2 SYDVKM. The CDR3 nucleotides read TGTGCCAGCAGTTTACAGGGACTAGCGGGGACCTACGAGCAGTACTTC. As protein: CASSLQGLAGTYEQYF.

The CDR3 DNA reads as TGCAGTGCTAGGCCACTGACTAGCGGGGAGTCAGAGACCCAGTACTTC. Encoded protein: CSARPLTSGESETQYF. The chain combines TRBV20-1 with TRBJ2-5; 11 bases match TRBD2. This CDR3 contains 16 residues. Germline CDR1 is DFQATT and CDR2 is SNEGSKA (reference sequence). J was trimmed by 4 bases and V by 3 bases; bases with no gene match: 10.

This chain uses TRBV4-3 with TRBJ2-7; 7 bases fit TRBD2. The CDR3 extends over 15 amino acids. CDR1 is LGHNA, CDR2 YSLEER, per germline. J gave up 3 bases and V 0 bases, and 5 bases lay outside the gene matches. The CDR3 coding sequence is TGCGCCAGCAGCCAAGATCTAGCGGCAAACTACGAGCAGTACTTC. Its protein product is CASSQDLAANYEQYF.

The rearrangement joins TRBV7-9 to TRBJ2-1; no reliable D call. CDR1 SEHNR and CDR2 FQNEAQ come from the germline V gene (reference sequence). There are 12 residues in the CDR3. Trimming left V 1 base short and J 9 bases short, with 7 bases between. This chain's CDR3 is CASSLEVSEQFF. CDR3 bases: TGTGCCAGCAGCTTAGAGGTTTCTGAGCAGTTCTTC.

The genes are TRBV19 and TRBJ1-5; 11 nucleotides agree with TRBD1. This CDR3 region has 16 residues. Trimming at V came to 7 bases and at J to 1 base, leaving 6 bases not matched to a gene. Looked up from germline, CDR1 is LNHDA and CDR2 is SQIVND (reference sequence). CDR3 in DNA: TGTGCCAGTACCCTAGGACAGGGGGCGAGCAATCAGCCCCAGCATTTT. Translation: CASTLGQGASNQPQHF.

The V and J genes are TRBV5-6 and TRBJ2-4, with 10 bases aligning to TRBD1. Losses at the gene ends were 4 bases for V and 3 bases for J; bases not matched to a gene: 13. The germline gives CDR1 SGHDT, CDR2 YYEEEE. This CDR3 spans 18 amino acids. CDR3 sequence (DNA): TGTGCCAGCAGCCCAAAAAGGACAGGGGGAGTTGGCAAAAACATTCAGTACTTC. It codes for CASSPKRTGGVGKNIQYF.

This clonotype occurred many times. The rearrangement joins TRBV7-8 to TRBJ2-7; 7 bases are shared with TRBD1. V lost 4 bases to trimming and J lost 0 bases; unmatched junction nucleotides: 12. Germline CDR1 is SGHVS and CDR2 is FQNEAQ. This CDR3 is 17 amino acids long. The CDR3 is CASSYDDRAPRSYEQYF. The CDR3 DNA reads as TGTGCCAGCAGCTACGACGACAGGGCCCCCCGCTCCTACGAGCAGTACTTC.

There are a few counts of this clonotype. The genes are TRBV20-1 and TRBJ2-5; 8 bases map to TRBD2. This CDR3 has 15 amino acids. In germline, CDR1 is DFQATT, CDR2 SNEGSKA (reference sequence). J lost 5 bases, V lost 0 bases, and 8 bases had no gene match. CDR3 region: CSARDPAGVSETQYF. CDR3 bases: TGCAGTGCTAGAGATCCAGCGGGAGTTTCCGAGACCCAGTACTTC.

This clonotype has at least ten counts. The genes are TRBV7-8 and TRBJ2-2; 7 bases are a match to TRBD1. Germline V gene sequence: CDR1 SGHVS, CDR2 FQNEAQ. The junction had 10 bases not matched to a gene; V was cut back by 6 bases and J by 0 bases. The CDR3 length is 17 residues. DNA for the CDR3: TGTGCCAGCAGATTGACAGGGCAAAGTACGAACACCGGGGAGCTGTTTTTT. Its protein is CASRLTGQSTNTGELFF. Filled out from reference TRBV7-8 and TRBJ2-2, the complete variable domain reads GAGVSQSPRYKVAKRGQDVALRCDPISGHVSLFWYQQALGQGPEFLTYFQNEAQLDKSGLPSDRFFAERPEGSVSTLKIQRTQQEDSAVYLCASRLTGQSTNTGELFFGEGSRLTVL.

This clonotype has more than one count but fewer than ten. The V call is TRBV11-2, the J call TRBJ1-2; no clear D. The CDR3 has 13 residues. CDR1 SGHAT and CDR2 FQNNGV come from the germline V gene. V was cut by 5 bases and J by 7 bases, with 14 bases left in between. Written as DNA, the CDR3 is TGTGCCAGCAGCCCGGGATCCGGTGTTGGCTACACCTTC. It codes for CASSPGSGVGYTF.

This clonotype was observed a handful of times. The chain has TRBV20-1 and TRBJ2-7, with D unresolved. Trimming left V 0 bases short and J 3 bases short, with 12 bases between. Per germline, CDR1 DFQATT and CDR2 SNEGSKA (reference sequence). The CDR3 totals 14 residues. CDR3 loop: CSARDFERNYEQYF. CDR3 nucleotides: TGCAGTGCTAGAGATTTCGAACGGAACTACGAGCAGTACTTC.

This clonotype has a single count. V usage is TRBV21-1 and J usage is TRBJ1-2; the tabulated D call, TRBD1, remains unverified against the DNA. TRBV21-1 is a recognized pseudogene. CDR3 size: 11 residues. DNA of the CDR3: TGTGCCGCACCCCCTCGTCCGGGCTACACCTTC. Protein: CAAPPRPGYTF.

This clonotype appeared a few times. J is TRBJ2-3 and V is TRBV4-2; 9 bases match TRBD2. V lost 1 base, J lost 4 bases, and 6 bases stayed unmatched. The CDR3 is 16 residues long. Germline V gives CDR1 LGHNA, CDR2 YNFKEQ. The DNA for the CDR3 is TGTGCCAGCAGCCAAGTTGGAGCGGGAGGTTCAGATACGCAGTATTTT. Translating gives CASSQVGAGGSDTQYF.

This clonotype showed up many times. One end of the junction varies from germline; a read error may be responsible. V is TRBV7-7 and J is TRBJ2-5, with D hard to call. This CDR3 region has 14 residues. The germline V gene has CDR1 SSHAT and CDR2 FNYEAQ (reference sequence). The DNA of the CDR3 is TGTGCTAGCAGCTTAAACGTGTACCAAGAGACCCAGTACTTC. Residues: CASSLNVYQETQYF.

This clonotype was picked up many times. The chain joins TRBV6-5 to TRBJ2-3; D ambiguous. Germline V CDR1 and CDR2: MNHEY, SVGAGI. The CDR3 is 13 amino acids. Trimming pared 2 bases from V and 4 bases from J, leaving 7 bases between. The CDR3 spells CASSYARSDTQYF. The CDR3 nucleotides are TGTGCCAGCAGTTACGCTAGGTCAGATACGCAGTATTTT.

This clonotype was observed once. This chain uses TRBV19 with TRBJ2-7; D unresolved. Trimming removed 9 bases from V and 3 bases from J, with 15 bases in between. The CDR3 sequence is 13 residues long. Per the germline V gene, CDR1 is LNHDA and CDR2 is SQIVND (reference sequence). The CDR3, as DNA: TGTGCCAGGGCCGGGCCCCAGATCTACGAGCAGTACTTC. Translated, it gives CARAGPQIYEQYF.

J is TRBJ2-5 and V is TRBV20-1, with a weak D call TRBD1 (6 bases). Trimming took 3 bases from V and 4 from J, leaving 18 bases between them. CDR3 size: 15 residues. Per germline, CDR1 DFQATT and CDR2 SNEGSKA (reference sequence). CDR3 sequence (DNA): TGCAGTGCTAGGGCGATGCAGGGGTTCGGAGAGACCCAGTACTTC. Its translation: CSARAMQGFGETQYF.

Concerning this clonotype: This may be a read error, as it is one base from a much larger clone. The chain recombines TRBV7-2 with TRBJ2-3, with 10 bases aligning to TRBD2. Germline V gene lookup returns CDR1 SGHTA and CDR2 FQGNSA. There are 16 residues in the CDR3. The trim removed 2 bases at V and 4 bases at J, leaving 6 bases unmatched. CDR3 in amino acids: CTSSLTSGGAADTQYF. The CDR3 coding sequence is TGTACCAGCAGCTTAACGAGCGGGGGGGCTGCAGATACGCAGTATTTT. The full variable domain, rest sourced from reference TRBV7-2 and TRBJ2-3, is GAGVSQSPSNKVTEKGKDVELRCDPISGHTALYWYRQSLGQGLEFLIYFQGNSAPDKSGLPSDRFSAERTGGSVSTLTIQRTQQEDSAVYLCTSSLTSGGAADTQYFGPGTRLTVL.